This T cell receptor beta chain was retrieved from a study of control samples from healthy donors and cancer patients. Repertoires were generated with immunoSEQ multiplex PCR, while TCRdb's copy carries only in-frame clones and drops some. The sample gives roughly 100,000 clones, around 86% of which show up once; roughly 1.3% is in the top ten. Germline CDR1 and CDR2: MGHDK and SYGVNS. This CDR3 spans 13 amino acids. Germline trimming cut 7 bases from V and 7 bases from J; bases unmatched to any gene: 9. This chain joins TRBV25-1 and TRBJ1-1; 7 bases agree with TRBD1. Sequences were obtained from blood. The TCR sequence derives from a woman aged 45-65 years in good health. The CDR3 spells CASMWEGAGEAFF. The CDR3, as DNA: TGTGCCAGCATGTGGGAGGGGGCGGGTGAAGCTTTCTTT.